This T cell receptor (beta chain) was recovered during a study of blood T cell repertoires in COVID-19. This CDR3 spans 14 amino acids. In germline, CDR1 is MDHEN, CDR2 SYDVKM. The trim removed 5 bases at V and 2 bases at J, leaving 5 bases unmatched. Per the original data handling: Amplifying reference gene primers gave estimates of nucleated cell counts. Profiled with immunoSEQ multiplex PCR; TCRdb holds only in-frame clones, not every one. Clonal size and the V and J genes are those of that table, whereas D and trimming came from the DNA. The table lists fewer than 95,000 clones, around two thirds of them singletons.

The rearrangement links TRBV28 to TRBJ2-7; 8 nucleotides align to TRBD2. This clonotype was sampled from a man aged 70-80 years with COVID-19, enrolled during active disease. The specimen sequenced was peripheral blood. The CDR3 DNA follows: TGTGCCAGCAGTACTACTAGCGGCCCCTACGAGCAGTACTTC. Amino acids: CASSTTSGPYEQYF.